This entry describes one T cell receptor beta chain. Its matching antigen is unknown. This sample was included in a study of follicular helper T cells after annual influenza vaccination. Study summary: For some subjects, blood spans the 2013-2014, 2014-2015 and 2015-2016 annual vaccinations. Study findings and constraints: Productive TCRB sequences came from only roughly 10-23% of cells.

In germline, CDR1 is MNHNS, CDR2 SASEGT. This CDR3 spans 16 amino acids. V lost 2 bases to trimming and J lost 2 bases; unmatched junction nucleotides: 7. Survey level resolution was used for TCRB sequencing. Sequencing was performed with immunoSEQ multiplex PCR; in TCRdb, only in-frame clones are kept and a portion is missing. Of almost 9,500 clones listed, around 90% were seen once; the top ten hold more than 0.4%. Regarding time point: 2015-2016 season, pre-vaccination. Sorted cTfh were non-naive CD4+CXCR5+PD-1+, either ICOS+CD38+ or ICOS-CD38-. Sequenced material: CXCR5+ CD38- circulating T follicular helper cells from blood, taken on the day of influenza vaccination. Subset defined: circulating Tfh, non-naive CD4+CXCR5+PD-1+ (ICOS+CD38+ or ICOS-CD38-). The receptor was derived from an adult who received the influenza vaccine. V and J are TRBV6-1 and TRBJ2-7; TRBD1 agrees at 9 bases. The chain's CDR3 is CASSEMSGTGTYEQYF. The CDR3 bases are TGTGCCAGCAGTGAAATGAGTGGGACAGGGACCTACGAGCAGTACTTC.